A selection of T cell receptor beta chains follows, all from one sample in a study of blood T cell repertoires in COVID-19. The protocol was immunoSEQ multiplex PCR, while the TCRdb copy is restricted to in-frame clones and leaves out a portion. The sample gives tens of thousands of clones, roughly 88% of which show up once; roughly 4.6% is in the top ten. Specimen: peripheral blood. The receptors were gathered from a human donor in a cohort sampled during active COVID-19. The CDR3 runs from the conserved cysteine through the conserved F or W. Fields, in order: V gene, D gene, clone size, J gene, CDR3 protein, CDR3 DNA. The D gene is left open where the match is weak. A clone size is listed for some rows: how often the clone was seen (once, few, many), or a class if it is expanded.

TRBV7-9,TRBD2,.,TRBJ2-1,CASSWGGNEQFF,TGTGCCAGCAGCTGGGGGGGGAATGAGCAGTTCTTC
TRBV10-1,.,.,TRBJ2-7,CASSEGSGTNTYEQYF,TGCGCCAGCAGTGAGGGATCCGGGACAAACACTTACGAGCAGTACTTC
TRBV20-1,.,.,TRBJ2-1,CSATKREQFF,TGCAGTGCGACTAAGCGGGAGCAGTTCTTC
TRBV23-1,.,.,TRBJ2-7,CASSQSHRKLRTTLTYEQYF,TGCGCCAGCAGTCAATCGCACCGAAAATTGAGGACAACGCTCACCTACGAGCAGTACTTC
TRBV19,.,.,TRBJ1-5,CASSNGRGQPQHF,TGTGCCAGTTCCAATGGTAGAGGTCAGCCCCAGCATTTT
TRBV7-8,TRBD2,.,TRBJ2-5,CASSLEVAGQETQYF,TGTGCCAGCAGCTTAGAAGTAGCGGGGCAAGAGACCCAGTACTTC
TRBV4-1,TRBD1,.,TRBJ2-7,CASSQPTGTGGFHEQYF,TGCGCCAGCAGCCAACCGACCGGGACAGGGGGCTTCCACGAGCAGTACTTC
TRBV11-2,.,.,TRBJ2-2,CASSWVSGDTGELFF,TGTGCCAGCTCCTGGGTGTCCGGAGACACCGGGGAGCTGTTTTTT
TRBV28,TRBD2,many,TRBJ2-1,CASSSSGLAGVREFF,TGTGCCAGCAGTTCCTCGGGACTAGCGGGAGTTCGGGAGTTCTTC
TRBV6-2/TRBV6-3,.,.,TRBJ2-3,CASSYLQGGTDTQYF,TGTGCCAGCAGTTACCTCCAGGGCGGCACAGATACGCAGTATTTT
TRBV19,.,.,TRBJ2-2,CASSIRGGELFF,TGTGCCAGTAGTATCCGGGGCGGGGAGCTGTTTTTT
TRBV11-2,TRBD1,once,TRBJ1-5,CASSLGPGGRFSQPQHF,TGTGCCAGCAGCTTAGGGCCAGGGGGAAGGTTCAGTCAGCCCCAGCATTTT
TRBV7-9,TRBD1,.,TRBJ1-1,CASSLLAGGYTEAFF,TGTGCCAGCAGCTTATTGGCAGGGGGTTACACTGAAGCTTTCTTT
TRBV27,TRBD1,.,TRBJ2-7,CASSLNTPGQGYEQYF,TGTGCCAGCAGTTTAAACACCCCCGGACAGGGGTACGAGCAGTACTTC
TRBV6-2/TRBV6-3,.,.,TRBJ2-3,CASSPSTVMADTQYF,TGTGCCAGCAGCCCATCGACAGTGATGGCAGATACGCAGTATTTT
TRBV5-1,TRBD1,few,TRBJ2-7,CASNGVTGGHEQYF,TGCGCCAGCAACGGCGTGACAGGGGGCCACGAGCAGTACTTC
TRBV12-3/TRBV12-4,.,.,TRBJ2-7,CASSPPGSYEQYF,TGTGCCAGCAGTCCGCCGGGCTCCTACGAGCAGTACTTC
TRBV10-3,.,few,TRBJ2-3,CAISPDRGTDTQYF,TGTGCCATCAGCCCGGACCGGGGTACAGATACGCAGTATTTT
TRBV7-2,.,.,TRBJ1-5,CASSLKGGQPQHF,TGTGCCAGCAGCTTAAAGGGAGGACAGCCCCAGCATTTT
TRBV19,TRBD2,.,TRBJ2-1,CASSPRTSEYNEQFF,TGTGCCAGTAGTCCGAGGACTAGCGAGTACAATGAGCAGTTCTTC
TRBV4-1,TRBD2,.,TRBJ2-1,CASSQVSGSSYNEQFF,TGCGCCAGCAGCCAAGTGAGCGGGAGCTCCTACAATGAGCAGTTCTTC
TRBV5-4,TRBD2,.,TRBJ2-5,CASHSQAGGAETQYF,TGTGCCAGCCACTCGCAAGCGGGAGGTGCGGAGACCCAGTACTTC
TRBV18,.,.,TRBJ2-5,CASSPFAHRSSQETQYF,TGTGCCAGCTCACCATTTGCCCACAGGAGCTCCCAAGAGACCCAGTACTTC
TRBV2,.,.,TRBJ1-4,CASKPPGTTNEKLFF,TGTGCCAGCAAACCCCCAGGGACAACTAATGAAAAACTGTTTTTT
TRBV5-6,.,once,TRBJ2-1,CASERFEYNEQFF,TGTGCCAGCGAGCGTTTCGAATACAATGAGCAGTTCTTC
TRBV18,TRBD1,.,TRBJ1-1,CASSRTLRGSGDTEAFF,TGTGCCAGCTCACGGACACTCAGGGGGTCGGGGGACACTGAAGCTTTCTTT
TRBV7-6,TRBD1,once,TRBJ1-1,CASSPSEGAVTEAFF,TGTGCCAGCAGCCCTAGTGAGGGGGCAGTTACTGAAGCTTTCTTT
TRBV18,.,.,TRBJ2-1,CASSLASAVAYNEQFF,TGTGCCAGCTCATTGGCTTCGGCAGTAGCTTACAATGAGCAGTTCTTC
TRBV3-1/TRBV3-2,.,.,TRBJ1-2,CASSRGDYGYTF,TGTGCCAGCAGCCGGGGGGACTATGGCTACACCTTC
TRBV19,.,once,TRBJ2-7,CASSSLGSYEQYF,TGTGCCAGTAGTTCCCTGGGCAGTTACGAGCAGTACTTC
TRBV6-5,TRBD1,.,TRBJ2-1,CASSSTGTGHNEQFF,TGTGCCAGCAGTTCCACCGGGACAGGGCACAATGAGCAGTTCTTC
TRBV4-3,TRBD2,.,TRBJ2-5,CASSQDLAGEETQYF,TGCGCCAGCAGCCAAGACCTAGCGGGGGAAGAGACCCAGTACTTC
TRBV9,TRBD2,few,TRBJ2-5,CASSADSGNQETQYF,TGTGCCAGCAGCGCCGATAGCGGGAACCAAGAGACCCAGTACTTC
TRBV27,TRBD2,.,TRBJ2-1,CASSLAGVASEQFF,TGTGCCAGCAGTTTAGCGGGAGTTGCGAGTGAGCAGTTCTTC
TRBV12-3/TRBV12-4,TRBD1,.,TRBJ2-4,CASSTPGGNIQYF,TGTGCCAGCAGCACACCAGGGGGCAACATTCAGTACTTC
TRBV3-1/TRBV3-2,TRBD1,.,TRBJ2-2,CASSQGRGTGGGELFF,TGTGCCAGCAGCCAAGGCCGTGGGACAGGGGGCGGGGAGCTGTTTTTT
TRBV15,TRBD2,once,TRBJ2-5,CATSRAGTSGGETQYF,TGTGCCACCAGCAGAGCCGGGACTAGCGGGGGTGAGACCCAGTACTTC
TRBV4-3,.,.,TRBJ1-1,CASSQDLRSNTEAFF,TGCGCCAGCAGCCAAGATCTCCGGTCTAACACTGAAGCTTTCTTT
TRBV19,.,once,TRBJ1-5,CASSSGLNQPQHF,TGTGCCAGTAGTTCAGGGCTAAATCAGCCCCAGCATTTT
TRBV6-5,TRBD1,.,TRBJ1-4,CASSRQGESEKLFF,TGTGCCAGCTCAAGACAGGGGGAGAGTGAAAAACTGTTTTTT
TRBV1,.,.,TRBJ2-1,CTSSPLRDRGLNEQFF,TGCACCAGCAGCCCCTTACGGGACAGGGGGCTTAATGAGCAGTTCTTC
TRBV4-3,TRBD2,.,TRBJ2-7,CASSQDLAGGSYEQYF,TGCGCCAGCAGCCAAGATCTAGCGGGGGGCTCCTACGAGCAGTACTTC
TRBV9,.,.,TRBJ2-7,CASSGSRGGKYEQYF,TGTGCCAGCAGCGGTAGCCGGGGCGGGAAATACGAGCAGTACTTC
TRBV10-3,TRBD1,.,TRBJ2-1,CAIGRDRGYNEQFF,TGTGCCATCGGACGGGACAGGGGATACAATGAGCAGTTCTTC
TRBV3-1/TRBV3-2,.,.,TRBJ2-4,CASSSGFAGTIAKNIQYF,TGTGCCAGCAGCTCAGGGTTTGCGGGAACTATAGCCAAAAACATTCAGTACTTC
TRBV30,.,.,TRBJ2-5,CAWSVGGMGPRETQYF,TGTGCCTGGAGTGTCGGCGGAATGGGTCCTCGGGAGACCCAGTACTTC
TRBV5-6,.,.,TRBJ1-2,CASSYRFNTYGYTF,TGTGCCAGCAGTTATAGATTCAATACCTATGGCTACACCTTC
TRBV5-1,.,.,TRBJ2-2,CASSKETGTALSAGELFF,TGCGCCAGCAGCAAGGAAACAGGGACGGCGCTGTCCGCCGGGGAGCTGTTTTTT
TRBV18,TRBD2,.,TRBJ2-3,CASSPVAGGRTDTQYF,TGTGCCAGCTCACCAGTAGCGGGGGGCCGCACAGATACGCAGTATTTT
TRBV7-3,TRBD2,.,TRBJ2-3,CASSLSSSGGPRDTQYF,TGTGCCAGCAGCTTATCGTCCAGCGGGGGGCCCCGTGATACGCAGTATTTT
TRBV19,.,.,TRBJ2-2,CASSLEGVGNTGELFF,TGTGCCAGTAGTCTCGAGGGGGTAGGGAACACCGGGGAGCTGTTTTTT
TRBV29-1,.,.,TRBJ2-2,CSVGVAGELFF,TGCAGCGTTGGTGTCGCCGGGGAGCTGTTTTTT
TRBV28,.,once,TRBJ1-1,CASTQGGQTEAFF,TGTGCCAGCACTCAGGGTGGGCAAACTGAAGCTTTCTTT
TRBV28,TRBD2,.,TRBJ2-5,CASSPGTSVRETQYF,TGTGCCAGCAGTCCCGGGACTAGCGTGAGAGAGACCCAGTACTTC
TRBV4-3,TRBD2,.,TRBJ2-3,CASSQLDKAGGADFSTDTQYF,TGCGCCAGCAGCCAACTTGATAAGGCGGGGGGGGCCGACTTTAGCACAGATACGCAGTATTTT
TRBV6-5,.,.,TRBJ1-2,CASSYSRNYGYTF,TGTGCCAGCAGTTACTCGAGGAACTATGGCTACACCTTC
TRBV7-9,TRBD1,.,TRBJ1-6,CASSPGQPGSPLHF,TGTGCCAGCAGCCCGGGACAGCCAGGGTCACCCCTCCACTTT
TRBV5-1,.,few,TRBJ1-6,CASSLEVSQASPLHF,TGCGCCAGCAGCTTGGAGGTCTCCCAGGCTTCACCCCTCCACTTT
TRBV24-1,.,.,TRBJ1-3,CAIAFGRESGNTIYF,TGTGCCATCGCTTTCGGCAGGGAATCTGGAAACACCATATATTTT